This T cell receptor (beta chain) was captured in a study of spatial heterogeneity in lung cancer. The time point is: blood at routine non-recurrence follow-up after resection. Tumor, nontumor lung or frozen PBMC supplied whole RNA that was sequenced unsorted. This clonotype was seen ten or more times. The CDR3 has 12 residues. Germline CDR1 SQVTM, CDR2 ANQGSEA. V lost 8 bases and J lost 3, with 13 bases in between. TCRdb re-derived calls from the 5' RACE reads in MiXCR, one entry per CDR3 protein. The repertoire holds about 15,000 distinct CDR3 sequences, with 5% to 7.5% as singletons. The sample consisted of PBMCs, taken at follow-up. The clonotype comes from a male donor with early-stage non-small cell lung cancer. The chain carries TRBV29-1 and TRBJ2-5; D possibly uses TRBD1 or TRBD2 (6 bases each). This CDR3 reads CSSGAQKETQYF. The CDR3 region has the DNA TGCAGCTCGGGGGCTCAGAAAGAGACCCAGTACTTC. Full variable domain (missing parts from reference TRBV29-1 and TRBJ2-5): SAVISQKPSRDICQRGTSLTIQCQVDSQVTMMFWYRQQPGQSLTLIATANQGSEATYESGFVIDKFPISRPNLTFSTLTVSNMSPEDSSIYLCSSGAQKETQYFGPGTRLLVL.